One T cell receptor beta chain is described in this entry. Participants' own reports of clinical history determined their cohort assignment. The data were obtained in a study of blood T cell repertoires in COVID-19. As for the study in general: Sites in the United States, Italy and Spain provided acute and convalescent COVID-19 samples. PBMCs, B-cell-depleted T cells, or T cells provided the cDNA or gDNA that made up the material.

TCRdb's table, derived via immunoSEQ multiplex PCR, lists solely in-frame clones and lacks some. The table includes some 150,000 clones, 84% detected once. V dropped 2 bases and J dropped 6 bases, with 4 bases sitting between them. The CDR3 consists of 12 residues. The germline gives CDR1 MNHEY, CDR2 SVGEGT. The receptor was isolated from a woman between 45 and 65 years old who had been exposed to COVID-19. The sequencing input was PBMCs or T cells enriched from blood (not recorded which). V and J are TRBV6-2 or TRBV6-3 and TRBJ2-2; D is unresolved. The CDR3, as DNA: TGTGCCAGCAGTTACGAGGCCGGGGAGCTGTTTTTT. It encodes CASSYEAGELFF.